This is a list of T cell receptor beta chains from one sample in a study of T cells after yellow fever vaccination. MiXCR, applied by TCRdb to the 5' RACE reads, yields one record per CDR3 protein. In the table there are 300,000 to 350,000 distinct CDR3 sequences, over 3.5% of which are singletons. The sample here was PBMCs, taken 15 days after the yellow fever booster vaccination. The source of these receptors is a man aged 18-30 years who received the YFV17D yellow fever vaccine. Each CDR3 is given with its conserved first and last residue. A D gene is named only where the DNA matches it firmly. The listing skips clone size in some rows; elsewhere it reads once, few, many or a size class.

D	size	V	J	CDR3	DNA
TRBD1	few	TRBV4-3	TRBJ2-5	CASSREPRTGGETQYF	TGCGCCAGCAGCCGCGAACCTAGGACAGGGGGGGAGACCCAGTACTTC
-	many	TRBV5-1	TRBJ2-1	CASSGQLYNEQFF	TGCGCCAGCAGCGGACAGCTATACAATGAGCAGTTCTTC
-	-	TRBV23-1	TRBJ1-1	CASSQFPGGEWMEREAFF	TGCGCCAGCAGTCAATTCCCGGGGGGAGAATGGATGGAGCGGGAAGCTTTCTTT
-	-	TRBV5-1	TRBJ1-2	CASSLNDNYGYTF	TGCGCCAGCAGCTTGAACGATAACTATGGCTACACCTTC
-	few	TRBV10-2	TRBJ2-6	CASTIYRETNSGANVLTF	TGCGCCAGCACAATTTACAGGGAGACAAACTCTGGGGCCAACGTCCTGACTTTC
TRBD1	many	TRBV6-2/TRBV6-3	TRBJ1-5	CASSYHERTGQPQHF	TGTGCCAGCAGTTACCACGAACGGACAGGACAGCCCCAGCATTTT
-	-	TRBV20-1	TRBJ2-1	CSAYTGENNEQFF	TGCAGTGCCTACACGGGGGAGAACAATGAGCAGTTCTTC
-	-	TRBV27	TRBJ2-1	CASTLGGTLRNEQFF	TGTGCCAGCACCCTCGGCGGCACCCTGAGAAATGAGCAGTTCTTC
TRBD1	-	TRBV6-2/TRBV6-3	TRBJ2-1	CASTSRQGGDNEQFF	TGTGCCAGCACCTCTCGACAGGGGGGAGACAATGAGCAGTTCTTC
TRBD1	few	TRBV7-9	TRBJ1-4	CASSLDRATTNEKLFF	TGTGCCAGCAGCTTGGACAGGGCGACAACTAATGAAAAACTGTTTTTT
-	many	TRBV7-2	TRBJ1-1	CASRQWIGVQYGAFF	TGTGCCAGCAGGCAATGGATAGGGGTGCAATATGGGGCTTTCTTT
-	few	TRBV7-2	TRBJ1-2	CASSLAGRAWQNGYTF	TGTGCCAGCAGCTTAGCGGGTAGGGCTTGGCAGAATGGCTACACCTTC
-	many	TRBV29-1	TRBJ2-5	CSVVLFGDRSKETQYF	TGCAGCGTTGTTCTCTTTGGGGATCGTTCGAAGGAGACCCAGTACTTC
TRBD1	many	TRBV2	TRBJ1-2	CASSEARTGDYGYTF	TGTGCCAGCAGTGAAGCTAGGACAGGGGACTATGGCTACACCTTC
TRBD1	-	TRBV6-5	TRBJ1-3	CASSRLRQGNTIYF	TGTGCCAGCAGTCGCCTTCGACAGGGGAACACCATATATTTT
-	few	TRBV20-1	TRBJ1-2	CSARDPTRTVGYTF	TGCAGTGCTAGAGATCCAACGCGGACAGTTGGCTACACCTTC
-	few	TRBV2	TRBJ1-4	CASSGNRAANEKLFF	TGTGCCAGCAGCGGCAACAGGGCGGCTAATGAAAAACTGTTTTTT
-	-	TRBV7-9	TRBJ1-2	CASSLRAMNYGYTF	TGTGCCAGCAGCTTAAGGGCAATGAACTATGGCTACACCTTC
TRBD1	many	TRBV5-1	TRBJ1-1	CASGHRTGRFTEAFF	TGCGCCAGCGGACATCGGACAGGGCGGTTCACTGAAGCTTTCTTT
TRBD1	many	TRBV5-6	TRBJ1-5	CASSPYRGGNQPQHF	TGTGCCAGCAGCCCTTACAGGGGAGGCAATCAGCCCCAGCATTTT
TRBD2	-	TRBV12-3/TRBV12-4	TRBJ2-7	CASSIAGGLSYEQYF	TGTGCCAGCAGTATAGCGGGGGGACTCTCCTACGAGCAGTACTTC
TRBD1	many	TRBV20-1	TRBJ1-2	CSATGQLNYGYTF	TGCAGTGCTACGGGACAGCTTAACTATGGCTACACCTTC
TRBD2	few	TRBV20-1	TRBJ2-1	CSASSGAISYNEQFF	TGCAGTGCGTCGAGCGGGGCTATCTCCTACAATGAGCAGTTCTTC
TRBD1	-	TRBV5-1	TRBJ2-7	CASSRTGQQTYEQYF	TGCGCCAGCAGCCGGACGGGACAGCAAACCTACGAGCAGTACTTC
-	few	TRBV7-2	TRBJ1-2	CASSFLSRDGYTF	TGTGCCAGCAGCTTCTTATCCCGGGATGGCTACACCTTC
-	-	TRBV7-9	TRBJ2-1	CASSLEGYNDEQFF	TGTGCCAGCAGCTTAGAGGGGTACAACGATGAGCAGTTCTTC
-	-	TRBV11-2	TRBJ2-4	CASSFFGSGLAKNIQYF	TGTGCCAGCAGCTTCTTTGGTTCGGGACTAGCCAAAAACATTCAGTACTTC
-	many	TRBV28	TRBJ1-2	CARCFKSYTF	TGTGCCAGATGTTTCAAGAGCTACACCTTC